The source of this T cell receptor (beta chain) is a study of CXCR3-negative and CXCR3-positive naive CD8 T cells. Findings and limits, study-wide: In both naive subsets diversity was comparably high, whereas memory CD8+ cells showed much lower diversity. Compared with CXCR3-negative naive cells, CXCR3-positive naive cells showed more hydrophobic TRB CDR3s. Across naive subsets, surface CD5 expression was comparable, and TCR strength was inferred from properties of the TRB CDR3. The majority of assays used fresh PBMCs, and CXCR3 expression partially decreased after cryopreservation.

Each CD8+ T cell subset was sorted in triplicate, 250,000 to 300,000 cells each. The germline V gene encodes CDR1 SGHTA and CDR2 FQGNSA. The CDR3 spans 15 residues. The libraries of TRB cDNA were prepared using 5' RACE with UMI labels. TCRdb reprocessed the 5' RACE reads; each CDR3 protein has one entry and no DNA is given. This sample contains 80,000 to 100,000 distinct CDR3 sequences. A remark on this clonotype: Its specificity is not known.

The sequence derives from a human donor in good health. Some clones in this sample may be carry-over from other donors' samples. This chain joins TRBV7-2 and TRBJ1-2. The sample taken for sequencing was naive CXCR3+ CD8+ T cells from blood. Described subset: CD45RO-CCR7+CD27+CD95- naive CD8+ T cells expressing CXCR3 (TNR3+). The CDR3 loop is CASSSGGGSDYGYTF.